These 19 T cell receptor beta chains came from one sample sequenced in a study of cytomegalovirus exposure and HLA in healthy donors. Both 60 Vbeta primers and 13 Jbeta primers went into the PCR. TCRdb's copy holds only in-frame clones and misses some; the assay was immunoSEQ multiplex PCR. The data contain fewer than 150,000 clones, around 78% of them singletons. The sample consisted of PBMCs. The receptors come from a male donor in good health and CMV-seronegative.

The table lists this clone with a few counts. The chain is built from TRBV7-6 and TRBJ2-5; 12 positions agree with TRBD2. Trimming removed 1 base from V and 7 bases from J; junction bases left unmatched: 4. This CDR3 is built from 15 residues. Germline V CDR1 and CDR2: SGHVS, FNYEAQ. CDR3 sequence reads: CASSLDPTSGGTQYF. Here the CDR3 DNA reads TGTGCCAGCAGCTTAGATCCGACTAGCGGGGGGACCCAGTACTTC.

There are many counts of this clone. The V call is TRBV6-4, the J call TRBJ1-1, with unresolved D. V was cut by 5 bases and J by 8 bases, with 9 bases left in between. The CDR3 runs 11 residues. Germline loops: CDR1 MRHNA, CDR2 SNTAGT. DNA of the CDR3: TGTGCCAGCAGTAGACACGGAGAAGCTTTCTTT. Its translation is CASSRHGEAFF.

This rearrangement joins TRBV5-1 to TRBJ1-1; D ambiguous. Deletions cut 4 bases from V and 4 bases from J, with 17 bases between. Germline CDR1 is SGHRS and CDR2 is YFSETQ. The CDR3 is 15 residues long. CDR3 DNA: TGCGCCAGCAGCCCCGGGTCTAACTTGGGCACTGAAGCTTTCTTT. Its protein is CASSPGSNLGTEAFF. Variable domain in full (rest from reference TRBV5-1 and TRBJ1-1): KAGVTQTPRYLIKTRGQQVTLSCSPISGHRSVSWYQQTPGQGLQFLFEYFSETQRNKGNFPGRFSGRQFSNSRSEMNVSTLELGDSALYLCASSPGSNLGTEAFFGQGTRLTVV.

The CDR3 DNA reads as TGTGCCAGCACCCGGGATGGGCGAACAGATACGCAGTATTTT. Translating it yields CASTRDGRTDTQYF. J is TRBJ2-3 and V is TRBV27; D is perhaps TRBD2 (5 bases). The CDR3 is made up of 14 amino acids. The germline CDR1 and CDR2 sequences are MNHEY and SMNVEV (reference sequence). The germline V and J ends were trimmed by 7 bases and 3 bases, with 14 bases remaining between them.

CDR3 nucleotide sequence: TGCGCCAGCAGCTGGGACTGGGGGGAGAACACTGAAGCTTTCTTT. Protein sequence: CASSWDWGENTEAFF. The chain couples TRBV5-1 to TRBJ1-1; D may be TRBD1 (5 bases). Looked up from germline, CDR1 is SGHRS and CDR2 is YFSETQ. The CDR3 sequence is 15 residues long. Trimming took off 3 bases at V and 1 base at J, with 13 bases between the two ends.

This rearrangement joins TRBV5-4 to TRBJ2-2; the D is unclear. CDR3 length equals 15 residues. The ends were cut back, 0 bases at V and 5 bases at J, with 11 bases in the middle. Germline values: CDR1 SGHNT, CDR2 YYREEE (reference sequence). The CDR3 nucleotides read TGTGCCAGCAGCTTGGTCCCTTTCGAGACCGGGGAGCTGTTTTTT. Translated, it gives CASSLVPFETGELFF.

The chain joins TRBV7-3 to TRBJ2-5, with a tentative D call TRBD1 (6 bases). V lost 4 bases, J lost 2 bases, and 14 bases lay in between. This CDR3 region has 15 residues. Germline CDR1 is SGHTA and CDR2 is FQGTGA. The chain's CDR3 is CASSSTGSWQETQYF. The CDR3 region has the DNA TGTGCCAGCAGCTCGACAGGATCATGGCAAGAGACCCAGTACTTC.

This chain uses TRBV6-5 with TRBJ1-1; tentatively, D is TRBD1 (6 bases). CDR3 length: 15 amino acids. The germline gives CDR1 MNHEY, CDR2 SVGAGI. The V end was cut by 3 bases, the J end by 4 bases, with 15 bases between. The CDR3 protein is CASSYFFARGTEAFF. The CDR3 bases are TGTGCCAGCAGTTATTTCTTCGCCAGGGGCACTGAAGCTTTCTTT.

The J gene is TRBJ2-1, the V gene TRBV5-1; no reliable D call. The CDR3 extends over 15 amino acids. Germline CDR1 SGHRS, CDR2 YFSETQ. The V end was cut by 4 bases, the J end by 1 base, with 12 bases between. The CDR3: CASSPPLGSYNEQFF. The CDR3 DNA follows: TGCGCCAGCAGCCCCCCGCTAGGTTCCTACAATGAGCAGTTCTTC.

The rearrangement joins TRBV7-9 to TRBJ1-6, with TRBD1 as a possible D gene (5 bases). In germline, CDR1 is SEHNR, CDR2 FQNEAQ (reference sequence). V lost 5 bases and J 14 bases, leaving 13 bases between the germline ends. The CDR3 has 12 residues. The DNA of the CDR3 is TGTGCCAGCAGCGCGGGGGGGGTCACCCTCCACTTT. Residues: CASSAGGVTLHF.

This clone was picked up one time. V is TRBV2 and J is TRBJ1-4; 7 nucleotides line up with TRBD1. V gave up 6 bases and J gave up 4 bases; unmatched junction bases: 11. CDR1 is SNHLY, CDR2 FYNNEI, per germline. The CDR3 contains 16 residues. The CDR3 DNA follows: TGTGCCAGCAGCGAGAGCCGACAGGGCCGTAATGAAAAACTGTTTTTT. It encodes CASSESRQGRNEKLFF.

The CDR3 DNA reads TGTGCCAGCAGCCGTGACAGGGGCCGCAATCAGCCCCAGCATTTT. Amino acid sequence: CASSRDRGRNQPQHF. The J gene is TRBJ1-5, the V gene TRBV2, with 8 bases lining up with TRBD1. Germline values: CDR1 SNHLY, CDR2 FYNNEI. This CDR3 region has 15 residues. Losses at the gene ends were 6 bases for V and 2 bases for J; bases not matched to a gene: 6. The complete variable domain, with remaining parts taken from reference TRBV2 and TRBJ1-5, reads EPEVTQTPSHQVTQMGQEVILRCVPISNHLYFYWYRQILGQKVEFLVSFYNNEISEKSEIFDDQFSVERPDGSNFTLKIRSTKLEDSAMYFCASSRDRGRNQPQHFGDGTRLSIL.

This clone is a singleton in its sample. This sequence joins TRBV5-1 and TRBJ1-1; the match to TRBD1 covers 7 bases. CDR3 length: 16 amino acids. The V gene's germline CDR1 is SGHRS and CDR2 YFSETQ. The J segment lost 1 base and the V segment lost 3 bases, leaving 9 bases of the junction unmatched. This chain's CDR3 is CASSSLAGTANTEAFF. The CDR3, as DNA: TGCGCCAGCAGCTCATTGGCCGGGACAGCGAACACTGAAGCTTTCTTT.

The rearrangement joins TRBV19 to TRBJ1-2, with D possibly TRBD1 on 6 matching bases. The germline CDR1 and CDR2 sequences are LNHDA and SQIVND (reference sequence). The CDR3 covers 15 residues. The germline V and J ends were trimmed by 4 bases and 8 bases, with 20 bases remaining between them. CDR3 bases: TGTGCCAGTAGTACACGTTGGGACGCCAGGGGCGGCTACACCTTC. This codes for CASSTRWDARGGYTF.

V gene TRBV6-1 combines with J gene TRBJ1-5; 10 nucleotides line up with TRBD1. The V and J ends lost 8 bases and 0 bases, in that order; junction bases with no gene match: 4. Germline V lookup: CDR1 MNHNS, CDR2 SASEGT. CDR3 length: 15 residues. CDR3 bases: TGTGCCAGCCTGAGACAGGGGGCTAGCAATCAGCCCCAGCATTTT. Translating it yields CASLRQGASNQPQHF.

The chain uses TRBV29-1 and TRBJ2-7, with D tentatively TRBD2 (6 bases). The CDR3 length is 13 residues. CDR1 is SQVTM and CDR2 is ANQGSEA in the germline V gene. V dropped 4 bases and J dropped 0 bases, with 10 bases sitting between them. The CDR3 DNA reads as TGCAGCGTTGTCGCGGGGTTCTCCTACGAGCAGTACTTC. This encodes CSVVAGFSYEQYF.

V is TRBV9 and J is TRBJ2-7; a weak D match, TRBD2 (6 bases). CDR3 length: 14 amino acids. Trimming cost V 0 bases and J 3 bases, with 10 bases left between them. CDR1 and CDR2 from the germline V gene are SGDLS and YYNGEE. CDR3 bases: TGTGCCAGCAGCGTAGATCCAGCGGGCTACGAGCAGTACTTC. Translating it yields CASSVDPAGYEQYF.

The V and J genes are TRBV11-3 and TRBJ2-5; maybe TRBD2 (7 bases). Germline assignment: CDR1 SGHNT and CDR2 YENEEA. The CDR3 consists of 13 residues. V gave up 6 bases and J gave up 5 bases, with 13 bases separating them. The CDR3 bases are TGTGCCAGCAGTCGTCGGGGGGCCGAGACCCAGTACTTC. Its translation: CASSRRGAETQYF.

This sequence joins TRBV2 and TRBJ1-1; TRBD1 aligns across 10 bases. CDR3 length equals 14 residues. CDR1 is SNHLY, CDR2 FYNNEI, per germline. V lost 7 bases and J lost 4; bases outside the gene matches: 6. In nucleotides, the CDR3 is TGTGCCAGCATTAAGGGACAGGGGTCCACTGAAGCTTTCTTT. This translates into CASIKGQGSTEAFF.